The rows below give T cell receptor beta chains drawn from one sample of a study of T cell responses to AZD1222 COVID-19 vaccine. This table comes from immunoSEQ multiplex PCR, and its TCRdb copy is limited to in-frame clones, with some not included. The sample contains some 120,000 clones, roughly 85% of which appear only once. The specimen comprised peripheral blood, sampled on day 0 of AZD1222 vaccination. The origin of the receptors is an adult in good health. Both conserved end residues are part of each CDR3. A D gene is named only where the DNA matches it firmly. Clone size, where shown, is once, few, many, or a class for clones that have expanded.

abundance	v_gene	d_gene	j_gene	CDR3nt	CDR3aa
.	TRBV5-1	.	TRBJ2-7	TGCGCCAGCAGCTTGTCCCAGAGAGAGCAGTACTTC	CASSLSQREQYF
once	TRBV9	TRBD1	TRBJ1-1	TGTGCCAGCAGCGTAGTGGGACAGGGGGACACTGAAGCTTTCTTT	CASSVVGQGDTEAFF
.	TRBV6-2/TRBV6-3	TRBD2	TRBJ2-7	TGTGCCAGCAGTTACTCGACTAGCGGGACCCCTTTCTCCTACGAGCAGTACTTC	CASSYSTSGTPFSYEQYF
once	TRBV19	.	TRBJ1-2	TGTGCCAGTACCCTTAATGGGTGGCCCAACTATGGCTACACCTTC	CASTLNGWPNYGYTF
.	TRBV7-9	TRBD1	TRBJ1-2	TGTGCCAGCAGCTCTAAGGGACAGAGAAACTATGGCTACACCTTC	CASSSKGQRNYGYTF
.	TRBV25-1	.	TRBJ1-6	TGTGCCAGCATCGGGAGGGATGCGTATAATTCACCCCTCCACTTT	CASIGRDAYNSPLHF
.	TRBV14	.	TRBJ1-6	TGTGCCAGCAGCCAAGACAGGGCCTATAATTCACCCCTCCACTTT	CASSQDRAYNSPLHF
.	TRBV9	TRBD2	TRBJ2-5	TGTGCCAGCAGTCGCTGGGAGGGGAACAAAGAGACCCAGTACTTC	CASSRWEGNKETQYF
few	TRBV9	.	TRBJ1-6	TGTGCCAGCAGCGTAGCTGCAGGGAAGGGTTCACCCCTCCACTTT	CASSVAAGKGSPLHF
.	TRBV6-5	.	TRBJ1-5	TGTGCCAGCAGTTATGGGGAGAATCAGCCCCAGCATTTT	CASSYGENQPQHF
.	TRBV7-3	TRBD2	TRBJ2-1	TGTGCCAGCAGCTCCTCGACTAGCGGGGTCAATGAGCAGTTCTTC	CASSSSTSGVNEQFF
.	TRBV4-2	.	TRBJ1-2	TGTGCCAGCAGCCAAGATGAGGGTTCTACCTATGGCTACACCTTC	CASSQDEGSTYGYTF
.	TRBV12-3/TRBV12-4	.	TRBJ1-1	TGTGCCAGCAGTTCTGCGGGGAACACTGAAGCTTTCTTT	CASSSAGNTEAFF
.	TRBV27	.	TRBJ1-6	TGTGCCAGCAGTTTGGGGAGCTCCTATAATTCACCCCTCCACTTT	CASSLGSSYNSPLHF
.	TRBV6-5	.	TRBJ1-2	TGTGCCAGCAGTTACTTCTTGGGCTATGGCTACACCTTC	CASSYFLGYGYTF
few	TRBV7-2	.	TRBJ2-5	TGTGCCAGCAGCTTAGCGGGGGCGTCCCAAGAGACCCAGTACTTC	CASSLAGASQETQYF